The rows below give T cell receptor beta chains drawn from one sample of a study of CD8+CD57+ T cells in acquired aplastic anemia. MiXCR was run by TCRdb on the reads, yielding one entry per CDR3 protein. Counted here are 35,000 to 45,000 distinct CDR3 sequences, 65% to 70% occurring once; the ten biggest clones make up around 22%. The sequencing input was sorted CD4+, CD8+, or CD8+CD57+ T cells (not recorded which) from PBMCs. Receptors originate from a human donor in good health, serving as a control. Each CDR3 is given with its conserved first and last residue. The D gene is left open where the match is weak. Rows may omit the clone size; those that give it use once, few, many or a size class.

V: TRBV7-2
J: TRBJ2-7
D: .
size: .
CDR3: CANSFFPAYEQYF
DNA: TGTGCCAACAGCTTCTTCCCAGCCTACGAGCAGTACTTC

V: TRBV10-2
J: TRBJ2-3
D: .
size: once
CDR3: CASSERGRKTDTQYF
DNA: TGCGCCAGCAGTGAGAGGGGCAGAAAGACAGATACGCAGTATTTT

V: TRBV7-3
J: TRBJ2-7
D: TRBD1
size: .
CDR3: CAITPNRDREYEQYF
DNA: TGTGCCATCACACCTAACCGGGACAGGGAATACGAGCAGTACTTC

V: TRBV12-3/TRBV12-4
J: TRBJ2-1
D: TRBD2
size: .
CDR3: CASRQGRGGHNEQFF
DNA: TGTGCCAGCAGGCAAGGGCGGGGGGGACACAATGAGCAGTTCTTC

V: TRBV11-2
J: TRBJ2-7
D: TRBD2
size: many
CDR3: CASSLTAAGSSYEQYF
DNA: TGTGCCAGCAGCCTCACCGCAGCGGGGAGCTCCTACGAGCAGTACTTC

V: TRBV5-1
J: TRBJ2-6
D: .
size: many
CDR3: CASSLQTGSGANVLTF
DNA: TGCGCCAGCAGCTTACAAACAGGCTCCGGGGCCAACGTCCTGACTTTC

V: TRBV24-1
J: TRBJ1-4
D: TRBD1
size: .
CDR3: CATSDAGTGGKLFF
DNA: TGTGCCACCAGTGATGCCGGGACAGGGGGAAAACTGTTTTTT

V: TRBV24-1
J: TRBJ2-7
D: TRBD1
size: .
CDR3: CATSAWGTGASYEQYF
DNA: TGTGCCACCAGTGCCTGGGGGACAGGGGCGTCCTACGAGCAGTACTTC

V: TRBV6-2/TRBV6-3
J: TRBJ1-1
D: .
size: many
CDR3: CASRELGENTEAFF
DNA: TGTGCCAGCAGAGAGCTGGGAGAGAACACTGAAGCTTTCTTT

V: TRBV19
J: TRBJ1-1
D: .
size: .
CDR3: CASTWGYTEAFF
DNA: TGTGCCAGTACGTGGGGATACACTGAAGCTTTCTTT

V: TRBV5-6
J: TRBJ2-3
D: .
size: medium-sized
CDR3: CASSFGTDTQYF
DNA: TGTGCCAGCAGCTTTGGGACAGATACGCAGTATTTT